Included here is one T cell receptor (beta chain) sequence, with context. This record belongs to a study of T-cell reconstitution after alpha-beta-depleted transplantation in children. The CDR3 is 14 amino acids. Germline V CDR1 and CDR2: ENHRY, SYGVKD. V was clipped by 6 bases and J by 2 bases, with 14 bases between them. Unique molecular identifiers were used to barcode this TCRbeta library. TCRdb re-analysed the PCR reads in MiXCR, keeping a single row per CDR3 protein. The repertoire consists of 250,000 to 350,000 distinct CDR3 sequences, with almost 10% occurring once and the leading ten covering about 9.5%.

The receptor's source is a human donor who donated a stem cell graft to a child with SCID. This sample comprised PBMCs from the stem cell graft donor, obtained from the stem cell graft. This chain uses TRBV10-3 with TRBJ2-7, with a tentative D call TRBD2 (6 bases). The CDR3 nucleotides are TGTGCCATCAGGGCGGGGAGTAGGCCCTACGAGCAGTACTTC. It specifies CAIRAGSRPYEQYF.